These 10 T cell receptor beta chains came from one sample sequenced in a study of blood T cell repertoires in COVID-19. TCRdb's table, derived via immunoSEQ multiplex PCR, lists solely in-frame clones and lacks some. The table includes some 130,000 clones, more than 80% detected once. The sequenced sample consisted of peripheral blood. The receptor set was obtained from a human donor in a cohort sampled during active COVID-19.

This clone was seen a few times. Other DNA sequences within the sample encode an identical CDR3. The chain joins TRBV6-2 or TRBV6-3 to TRBJ2-1, with 11 positions matching TRBD2. The germline V gene encodes CDR1 MNHEY and CDR2 SVGEGT. Trimming took 2 bases from V and 4 from J; bases not matched to a gene: 7. CDR3 size: 17 residues. The CDR3 region is CASSYSPSGGIYNEQFF. DNA of the CDR3: TGTGCCAGCAGTTACAGCCCTAGCGGGGGGATATACAATGAGCAGTTCTTC.

V usage is TRBV9 and J usage is TRBJ1-6; no clear D. V was cut by 0 bases and J by 7 bases, with 14 bases left in between. Germline V lookup: CDR1 SGDLS, CDR2 YYNGEE. The CDR3 is made up of 16 amino acids. The CDR3 DNA is TGTGCCAGCAGCGTAGGAGGAGCGGCGGGGAATTCACCCCTCCACTTT. As protein: CASSVGGAAGNSPLHF. The whole variable domain, filled in from reference TRBV9 and TRBJ1-6, reads DSGVTQTPKHLITATGQRVTLRCSPRSGDLSVYWYQQSLDQGLQFLIQYYNGEERAKGNILERFSAQQFPDLHSELNLSSLELGDSALYFCASSVGGAAGNSPLHFGNGTRLTVT.

The CDR3: CASSYRQQASGYTF. DNA of the CDR3: TGTGCCAGCAGTTACCGCCAGCAGGCTTCTGGCTACACCTTC. The chain uses TRBV6-2 or TRBV6-3 and TRBJ1-2; D gene unclear. The V gene's germline CDR1 is MNHEY and CDR2 SVGEGT. This CDR3 is 14 amino acids long. V was clipped by 2 bases and J by 7 bases, with 14 bases between them.

The V call is TRBV3-1 (or the pseudogene TRBV3-2), the J call TRBJ2-7, with 13 bases identical to TRBD2. V lost 4 bases and J lost 4; bases outside the gene matches: 4. The CDR3 is made up of 15 amino acids. In germline, CDR1 is LGHDT, CDR2 YNNKEL (reference sequence). CDR3 residues: CASSPGTSGEYEQYF. The CDR3 DNA sequence: TGTGCCAGCAGCCCCGGGACTAGCGGGGAGTACGAGCAGTACTTC.

The rearrangement joins TRBV5-4 to TRBJ1-1; no reliable D call. Germline CDR1 reads SGHNT; CDR2 reads YYREEE (reference sequence). V was clipped by 6 bases and J by 3 bases, with 15 bases between them. The CDR3 is 14 amino acids. The CDR3 coding sequence is TGTGCCAGCACCAATTACGGGGTGGACACTGAAGCTTTCTTT. Protein: CASTNYGVDTEAFF.

V and J are TRBV5-4 and TRBJ1-4; 8 nucleotides line up with TRBD1. The CDR3 is made up of 16 amino acids. The trim removed 2 bases at V and 8 bases at J, leaving 11 bases unmatched. Germline-derived CDR1 and CDR2 are SGHNT and YYREEE (reference sequence). The CDR3, as DNA: TGTGCCAGCAGCTTATCCCCACAGGGGGGAGTAGAAAAACTGTTTTTT. Its translation: CASSLSPQGGVEKLFF. Complete variable domain (other parts from reference TRBV5-4 and TRBJ1-4): ETGVTQSPTHLIKTRGQQVTLRCSSQSGHNTVSWYQQALGQGPQFIFQYYREEENGRGNFPPRFSGLQFPNYSSELNVNALELDDSALYLCASSLSPQGGVEKLFFGSGTQLSVL.

This clone was detected only a few times. The V gene is TRBV6-5, the J gene TRBJ1-5; D unresolved. CDR3 length equals 14 residues. Trimming removed 7 bases from V and 2 bases from J, with 12 bases in between. Per germline, CDR1 MNHEY and CDR2 SVGAGI. DNA of the CDR3: TGTGCCAGCAACGAACTCATTGGCAATCAGCCCCAGCATTTT. Protein sequence: CASNELIGNQPQHF.

The V and J genes are TRBV5-5 and TRBJ2-7, with 10 bases lining up with TRBD1. The CDR3 runs to 17 residues. Trimming took 5 bases from V and 2 from J; bases not matched to a gene: 13. Germline V gene lookup returns CDR1 SGHKS and CDR2 YYEKEE (reference sequence). This CDR3 is CASSSFGEGQGAYEQYV. DNA of the CDR3: TGTGCCAGCAGTTCGTTTGGGGAAGGACAGGGGGCCTACGAGCAGTACGTC.

V is TRBV9 and J is TRBJ1-1; the D is unclear. With 0 bases removed from V and 2 bases from J, the gap between germline ends came to 8 bases. The CDR3 covers 14 residues. CDR1 is SGDLS, CDR2 YYNGEE, per germline. Here the CDR3 DNA reads TGTGCCAGCAGCGTAGGAGGGAGAAACACTGAAGCTTTCTTT. Translated: CASSVGGRNTEAFF.

A remark on this clone: Germline is not matched at one junction end, which may reflect a read error. The V gene is TRBV9, the J gene TRBJ2-1; tentatively, D is TRBD1 or TRBD2 (6 bases each). The CDR3 is 15 amino acids. Looked up from germline, CDR1 is SGDLS and CDR2 is YYNGEE. CDR3 sequence (DNA): TGTGCCAGCAGTGTAGGGGGACTCGGGAGCAATGAGCAGTTCTTC. It yields the protein CASSVGGLGSNEQFF. Supplemented by reference TRBV9 and TRBJ2-1, the full variable domain reads DSGVTQTPKHLITATGQRVTLRCSPRSGDLSVYWYQQSLDQGLQFLIQYYNGEERAKGNILERFSAQQFPDLHSELNLSSLELGDSALYFCASSVGGLGSNEQFFGPGTRLTVL.